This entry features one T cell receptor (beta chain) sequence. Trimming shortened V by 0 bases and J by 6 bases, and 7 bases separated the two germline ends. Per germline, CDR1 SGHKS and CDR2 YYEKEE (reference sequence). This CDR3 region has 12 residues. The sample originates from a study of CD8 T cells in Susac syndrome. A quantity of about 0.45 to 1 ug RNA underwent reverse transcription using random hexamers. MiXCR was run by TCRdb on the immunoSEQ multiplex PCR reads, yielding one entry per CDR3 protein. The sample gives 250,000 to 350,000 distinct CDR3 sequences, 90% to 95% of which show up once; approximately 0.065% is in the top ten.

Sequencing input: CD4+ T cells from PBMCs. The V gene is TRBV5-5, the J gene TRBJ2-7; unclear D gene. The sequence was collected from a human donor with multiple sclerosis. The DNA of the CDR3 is TGTGCCAGCAGCTTGGCCCCAGGCGAGCAGTACTTC. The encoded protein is CASSLAPGEQYF.